The sample holds many counts of the clone carrying this T cell receptor (beta chain). The antigen remains unidentified. The data are from a study of response to subunit inactivated influenza vaccine. Each CDR3 protein gets one entry after TCRdb re-called the RT-PCR reads with MiXCR. This sample has under 550,000 distinct CDR3 sequences, with less than 10% found just once. V dropped 8 bases and J dropped 0 bases, with 13 bases sitting between them. The CDR3 is 14 residues long. In germline, CDR1 is SGHRS, CDR2 YFSETQ. Points from the study as a whole: New T cells are recruited in small numbers by each seasonal influenza vaccination, according to the authors' suggestion.

The source is a man aged 45 to 70 who received an inactivated influenza vaccine. V is TRBV5-1 and J is TRBJ2-3, with D uncertain. Sequenced here: PBMCs from blood, sampled about 23 months after vaccination. This CDR3 is CASHSHPSTDTQYF. The CDR3 region has the DNA TGCGCCAGTCACAGTCACCCTAGCACAGATACGCAGTATTTT.